The subject of this entry is one T cell receptor (beta chain). This entry is derived from a study of shared clonotypes between healthy human individuals. Produced via immunoSEQ multiplex PCR; TCRdb's table is partial and in-frame only. The data show millions of clones, 93% seen once. Terminally differentiated effector memory CD45RA+ cells were excluded from the naive CD8 cells, which were CD45RO-negative and positively selected for CCR7. What was sequenced was naive CD8+ T cells from PBMCs. This clonotype was obtained from a man aged 18 to 30 in good health. Some clones in this sample may be carry-over from other donors' samples.

CDR3 region: CASYLRTPSGRDEQYF. The CDR3, as DNA: TGTGCCAGCTATCTAAGAACCCCTAGCGGGAGGGACGAGCAGTACTTC. The chain couples TRBV27 to TRBJ2-7, with 12 bases identical to TRBD2. With V trimmed by 8 bases and J by 5 bases, 13 bases remained unmatched. The CDR3 is 16 amino acids. CDR1 and CDR2 (germline): MNHEY, SMNVEV (reference sequence).